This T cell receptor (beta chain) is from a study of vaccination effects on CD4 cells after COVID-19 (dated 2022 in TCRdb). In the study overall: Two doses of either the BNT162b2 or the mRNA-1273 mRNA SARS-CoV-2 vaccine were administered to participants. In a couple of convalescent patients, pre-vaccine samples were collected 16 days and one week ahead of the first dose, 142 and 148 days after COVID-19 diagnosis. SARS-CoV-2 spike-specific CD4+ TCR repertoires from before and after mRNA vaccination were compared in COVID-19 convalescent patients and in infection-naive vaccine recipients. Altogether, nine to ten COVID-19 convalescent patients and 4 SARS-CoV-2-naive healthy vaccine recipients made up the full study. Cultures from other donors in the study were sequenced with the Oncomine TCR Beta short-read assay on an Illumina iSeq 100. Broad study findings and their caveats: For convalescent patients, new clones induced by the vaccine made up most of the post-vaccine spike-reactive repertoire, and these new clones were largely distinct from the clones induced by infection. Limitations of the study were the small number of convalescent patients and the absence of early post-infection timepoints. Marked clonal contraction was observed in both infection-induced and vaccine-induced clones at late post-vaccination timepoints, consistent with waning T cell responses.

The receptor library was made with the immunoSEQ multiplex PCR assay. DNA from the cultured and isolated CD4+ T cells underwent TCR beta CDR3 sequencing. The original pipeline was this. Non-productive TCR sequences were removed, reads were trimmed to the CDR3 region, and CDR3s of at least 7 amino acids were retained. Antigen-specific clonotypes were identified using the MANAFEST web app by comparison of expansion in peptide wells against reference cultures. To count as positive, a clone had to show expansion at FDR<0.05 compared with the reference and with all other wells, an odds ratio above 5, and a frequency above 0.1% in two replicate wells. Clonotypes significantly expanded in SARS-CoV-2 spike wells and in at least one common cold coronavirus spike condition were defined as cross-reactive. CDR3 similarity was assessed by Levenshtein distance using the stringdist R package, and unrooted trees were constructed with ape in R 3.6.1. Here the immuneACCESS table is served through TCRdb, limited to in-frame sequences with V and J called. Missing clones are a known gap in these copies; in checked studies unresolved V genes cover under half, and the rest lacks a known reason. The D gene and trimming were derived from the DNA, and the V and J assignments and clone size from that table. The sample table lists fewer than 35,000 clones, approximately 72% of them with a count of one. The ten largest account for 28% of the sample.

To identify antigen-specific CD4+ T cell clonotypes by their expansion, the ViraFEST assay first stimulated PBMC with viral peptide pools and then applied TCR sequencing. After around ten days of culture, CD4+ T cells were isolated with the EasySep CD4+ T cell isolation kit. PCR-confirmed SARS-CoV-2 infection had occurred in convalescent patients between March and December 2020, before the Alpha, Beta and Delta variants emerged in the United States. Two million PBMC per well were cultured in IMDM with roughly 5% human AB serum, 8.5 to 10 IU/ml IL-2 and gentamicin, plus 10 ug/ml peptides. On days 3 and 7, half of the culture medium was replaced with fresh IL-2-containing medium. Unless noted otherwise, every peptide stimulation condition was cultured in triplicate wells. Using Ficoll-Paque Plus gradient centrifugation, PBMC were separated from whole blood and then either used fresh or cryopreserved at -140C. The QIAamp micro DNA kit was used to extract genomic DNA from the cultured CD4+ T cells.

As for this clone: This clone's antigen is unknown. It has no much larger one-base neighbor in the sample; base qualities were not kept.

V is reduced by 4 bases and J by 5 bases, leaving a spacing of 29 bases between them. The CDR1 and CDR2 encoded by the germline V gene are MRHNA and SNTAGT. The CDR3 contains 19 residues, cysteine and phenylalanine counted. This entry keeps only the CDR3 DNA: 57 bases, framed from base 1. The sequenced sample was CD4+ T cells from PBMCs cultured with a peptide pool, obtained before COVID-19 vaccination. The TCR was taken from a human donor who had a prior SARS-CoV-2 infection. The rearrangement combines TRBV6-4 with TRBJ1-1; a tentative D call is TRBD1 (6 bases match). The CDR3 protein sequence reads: CASSVEGGQRTTTGTEAFF. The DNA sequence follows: TGTGCCAGCAGTGTGGAGGGGGGGCAGAGGACTACCACCGGGACTGAAGCTTTCTTT.